Following are 11 T cell receptor beta chains from one sample sequenced in a study of shared clonotypes between healthy human individuals. This table comes from immunoSEQ multiplex PCR, and its TCRdb copy is limited to in-frame clones, with some not included. Among about 520,000 clones, roughly 95% were seen once, and the ten largest hold nearly 0.065%. The specimen was naive CD4+ T cells sorted from blood. Subset here: CD45RA+ positively selected. The receptors were gathered from a woman under 40 in good health.

This clone is a singleton in its sample. The chain combines TRBV11-3 with TRBJ1-5, with unresolved D. V lost 4 bases and J lost 8, with 18 bases in between. Germline V gives CDR1 SGHNT, CDR2 YENEEA. The CDR3 is made up of 15 amino acids. The CDR3 is CASSSRYQKGKPQHF. CDR3 coding DNA: TGTGCCAGCAGCTCCCGATATCAAAAGGGAAAGCCCCAGCATTTT.

CDR3 in amino acids: CASSLLGQTMNTEAFF. CDR3 nucleotides: TGTGCCAGCAGCCTCCTAGGACAGACAATGAACACTGAAGCTTTCTTT. The chain employs TRBV11-2 and TRBJ1-1; tentative D call: TRBD1 (6 bases). The V and J ends lost 5 bases and 0 bases respectively, with 16 bases between them. The CDR3 length is 16 residues. The germline CDR1 and CDR2 sequences are SGHAT and FQNNGV.

This clone was picked up a small number of times. The chain employs TRBV5-1 and TRBJ2-2, with 9 bases fitting TRBD1. Trimming removed 4 bases from V and 2 bases from J; junction bases left unmatched: 3. This CDR3 has 15 residues. CDR1 is SGHRS, CDR2 YFSETQ, per germline. CDR3: CASSTGGANTGELFF. The CDR3 coding sequence is TGCGCCAGCAGCACAGGGGGCGCTAACACCGGGGAGCTGTTTTTT.

The count of this clone is one. CDR3 residues: CSVTPGLAGYNEQFF. The CDR3 coding sequence is TGCAGCGTCACTCCGGGACTAGCGGGGTACAATGAGCAGTTCTTC. The chain employs TRBV29-1 and TRBJ2-1; 13 bases line up with TRBD2. This CDR3 has 15 amino acids. Per germline, CDR1 SQVTM and CDR2 ANQGSEA. The V segment lost 6 bases and the J segment 4 bases; nucleotides outside the gene matches: 6.

The V and J genes are TRBV30 and TRBJ1-5; D not certain. CDR1 is GTSNPN, CDR2 SVGIG, per germline (reference sequence). The CDR3 spans 12 residues. The germline V and J ends were trimmed by 5 bases and 5 bases, with 10 bases remaining between them. The CDR3 reads CAWCSPDQPQHF. CDR3 nucleotides: TGTGCCTGGTGCAGCCCGGATCAGCCCCAGCATTTT.

This clone was picked up one time. The chain has TRBV14 and TRBJ1-4; D is undetermined. Trimming cost V 4 bases and J 5 bases, with 8 bases left between them. Germline V gene sequence: CDR1 SGHDN, CDR2 FVKESK. The CDR3 consists of 13 residues. In DNA, the CDR3 is TGTGCCAGCAGCCCCGCGGGGAATGAAAAACTGTTTTTT. It yields the protein CASSPAGNEKLFF.

The V gene is TRBV5-4, the J gene TRBJ2-7; 12 positions agree with TRBD2. The CDR3 runs to 16 residues. V shed 0 bases and J 3 bases; nucleotides not matched to a gene: 4. In germline, CDR1 is SGHNT, CDR2 YYREEE (reference sequence). CDR3 in DNA: TGTGCCAGCAGCTTGGGACTAGCGGGAGATTTCTACGAGCAGTACTTC. It codes for CASSLGLAGDFYEQYF.

The J gene is TRBJ2-1, the V gene TRBV4-1, with TRBD2 identical over 11 bases. The CDR3 totals 15 residues. Trimming cost V 3 bases and J 6 bases; bases outside gene matches: 4. The germline V gene has CDR1 MGHRA and CDR2 YSYEKL. The CDR3 spells CASSHRLAGSNEQFF. DNA of the CDR3: TGCGCCAGCAGCCACCGACTAGCGGGAAGCAATGAGCAGTTCTTC.

This clone was detected only once. The V and J genes are TRBV12-2 and TRBJ2-7; the table's D gene call, TRBD2, was not cross checked with the DNA. TRBV12-2 is termed a pseudogene. This CDR3 is built from 17 residues. CDR3 protein: CASRFLFAGGGSYEQYF. CDR3 in DNA: TGTGCAAGTCGCTTTCTATTCGCGGGAGGGGGCTCCTACGAGCAGTACTTC.

The V and J genes are TRBV2 and TRBJ2-5; 8 nucleotides agree with TRBD2. This CDR3 is 13 amino acids long. The germline V gene encodes CDR1 SNHLY and CDR2 FYNNEI. The trim removed 8 bases at V and 4 bases at J, leaving 6 bases unmatched. CDR3: CASRREVLETQYF. CDR3 coding DNA: TGTGCCAGCCGGCGGGAGGTATTAGAGACCCAGTACTTC.

This chain links TRBV7-3 with TRBJ2-7; TRBD2 matches 9 bases. Germline lookup yields CDR1 SGHTA and CDR2 FQGTGA. The CDR3 is made up of 16 amino acids. V lost 3 bases to trimming and J lost 0 bases; unmatched junction nucleotides: 6. CDR3 sequence reads: CASSLAGGASSYEQYF. The CDR3 DNA follows: TGTGCCAGCAGCTTGGCGGGAGGGGCTAGCTCCTACGAGCAGTACTTC.